These 21 T cell receptor beta chains share one sample of origin, sequenced in a study of CD8+ T cells in alopecia areata. Combined cutaneous lymph node cells underwent sorting by CD4, CD8alpha, NKG2D, NKG2ACE and additional markers. Once RNA had been extracted, it was reverse transcribed into cDNA to act as the sequencing template. Using immunoSEQ multiplex PCR, the repertoire was profiled, and TCRdb retains in-frame clones only, with some absent. There are 250,000 or so clones in the sample, none observed a single time. The sample consisted of CD4+ T cells sorted from a lymph node. The origin of the receptors is a C3H/HeJ mouse with alopecia areata. The strain bears MHC haplotype H2-k.

Worth noting for this clone: Mouse gene names and germline throughout. Other DNA sequences in the same sample also yield this CDR3. The CDR3 region is CAWSLQGGYAEQFF. The CDR3 bases that were read are TGTGCCTGGAGTCTCCAGGGAGGCTATGCT. The J gene is TRBJ2-1, the V gene TRBV31, with a tentative D call TRBD1 (5 bases). The read is 4 residues too short to cover the CDR3 end, so that end is filled in from the germline J gene. The CDR3 contains 14 residues. Germline V gene lookup returns CDR1 GKSSPN and CDR2 SITVG. V lost 0 bases and J 3 bases, leaving 9 bases between the germline ends.

Turning to this clone: Here the gene names and germline are mouse. The sequenced fragment ends 4 residues before the CDR3 boundary, so the rest is inferred from the germline J gene. The chain uses TRBV13-3 and TRBJ2-3; 8 bases align to TRBD2. Per the germline V gene, CDR1 is NNHDY and CDR2 is SYVADS. Trimming removed 0 bases from V and 4 bases from J; junction bases left unmatched: 4. The CDR3 is made up of 15 amino acids. CDR3 amino acids: CASSDALGGPETLYF. CDR3 DNA (partial): TGTGCCAGCAGTGATGCTCTGGGGGGTCCAGAA.

With respect to this clone: Genes and germline come from the mouse. The read ends 3 residues before the CDR3 terminus; that terminus is restored from the germline J gene. This chain links TRBV14 with TRBJ1-6; TRBD1 matches at 8 bases. TRBJ1-6 is an ORF; its function is uncertain. The V and J ends lost 4 bases and 4 bases, in that order; junction bases with no gene match: 4. The CDR3 covers 15 residues. Germline-derived CDR1 and CDR2 are SGHDT and FRDEAV. The CDR3 here is CASSPGGPYNSPLYF. CDR3 DNA (partial): TGTGCCAGCAGTCCAGGGGGCCCGTATAATTCGCCC.

This clone occurred a few times. The genes and germline here are from mouse. The observed sequence ends 4 residues before the CDR3 terminus, with the missing tail filled in from the germline J gene. This sequence joins TRBV16 and TRBJ2-5, with D uncertain. This CDR3 region has 15 residues. Between the trimmed V and J ends, which lost 2 bases and 2 bases, there was a span of 11 bases. Germline CDR1 reads SGHSA; CDR2 reads FRNQAP. The CDR3 protein is CASSLNHTSQDTQYF. The CDR3 DNA, read in part, is TGTGCAAGCAGCTTAAATCACACATCCCAAGAC.

In regard to this clone: All gene names here are mouse names. Sequencing ends 4 residues short of the CDR3 end; the germline J gene provides the rest. The genes are TRBV17 and TRBJ2-5, with 8 nucleotides matching TRBD1. Germline assignment: CDR1 MNHDT and CDR2 YYDKIL. The CDR3 contains 14 residues. Here the CDR3 reads CASSSQGALDTQYF. CDR3 bases read: TGTGCTAGCAGTAGCCAGGGGGCGCTGGAC.

Regarding this clone: Gene names are the mouse ones. The CDR3 end falls 4 residues outside the read, so it is completed with the germline J gene. The rearrangement joins TRBV17 to TRBJ2-5; perhaps TRBD1 as D (5 bases). The germline V gene encodes CDR1 MNHDT and CDR2 YYDKIL. The length of the CDR3 is 15 residues. The ends were cut back, 2 bases at V and 3 bases at J, with 12 bases in the middle. The CDR3 loop reads CASSRTSDRQDTQYF. CDR3 bases read: TGTGCTAGCAGTAGAACCTCCGACAGACAAGAC.

This clone has just a few counts. Gene names are mouse gene names. The CDR3 goes on 4 residues after the read ends, and that part is filled in from the germline J gene. Other DNA variants within this sample encode the same CDR3. The chain carries TRBV19 and TRBJ2-3; 10 positions match TRBD2. V was pared by 4 bases and J by 1 base, with 3 bases of the junction left unmatched. The germline V gene encodes CDR1 FNHDT and CDR2 SITEND (reference sequence). This CDR3 comprises 15 residues. The CDR3 sequence is CASSLGGRGAETLYF. CDR3 DNA, as far as it was read: TGTGCCAGCAGTCTGGGGGGGCGCGGTGCAGAA. Full variable domain (rest looked up from reference TRBV19 and TRBJ2-3): GGIITQTPKFLIGQEGQKLTLKCQQNFNHDTMYWYRQDSGKGLRLIYYSITENDLQKGDLSEGYDASREKKSSFSLTVTSAQKNEMAVFLCASSLGGRGAETLYFGSGTRLTVL.

The table lists this clone with a few counts. Mouse germline and gene names are used. Read data end 4 residues before the CDR3 end; the end is taken from the germline J gene. The sample carries other DNA sequences with the same CDR3. This chain uses TRBV19 with TRBJ2-2; D is possibly TRBD2 (6 bases). Germline CDR1 reads FNHDT; CDR2 reads SITEND (reference sequence). V lost 1 base, J lost 1 base, and 8 bases lay in between. The CDR3 has 15 amino acids. The DNA read from the CDR3 is TGTGCCAGCAGTATACGGGGGGTAAACACCGGG. It specifies CASSIRGVNTG. The whole CDR3 sequence reads CASSIRGVNTGQLYF.

In this sample, this clone turned up a few times. Mouse germline and gene names are used. The CDR3 end is not reached by the read, which stops 4 residues before it; the germline J gene fills it in. The gene calls are TRBV14 and TRBJ2-2, with D perhaps matching TRBD1 (6 bases). Germline loops: CDR1 SGHDT, CDR2 FRDEAV. The CDR3 totals 14 residues. V was cut by 2 bases and J by 6 bases, with 11 bases left in between. The covered CDR3 bases are TGTGCCAGCAGTTTATCAGGGGTCGCCGGG. Its translation is CASSLSGVAG. The CDR3 as a whole reads CASSLSGVAGQLYF. Looking up the rest from reference TRBV14 and TRBJ2-2 gives the full variable domain: EAGVTQSPRYAVLQEGQAVSFWCDPISGHDTLYWYQQPRDQGPQLLVYFRDEAVIDNSQLPSDRFSAVRPKGTNSTLKIQSAKQGDTATYLCASSLSGVAGQLYFGEGSKLTVL.

Note on this clone: The genes are named according to mouse. From the germline J gene comes the end of the CDR3, since the read stops 4 residues before it. V gene TRBV13-2 combines with J gene TRBJ1-2; possibly TRBD1 for D (5 bases). CDR1 and CDR2 (germline): NNHNN, SYGAGS (reference sequence). Trimming took 0 bases from V and 1 from J, leaving 7 bases between them. The CDR3 is 14 residues long. The sequenced part of the CDR3 DNA is TGTGCCAGCGGTGATGACAGGCGAAACTCC. It translates to CASGDDRRNS. The whole CDR3 region reads CASGDDRRNSDYTF.

This clone has more than one count but fewer than ten. The genes are named according to mouse. The read halts 4 residues ahead of the CDR3 end, with the missing end drawn from the germline J gene. J is TRBJ2-3 and V is TRBV5; 11 bases match TRBD2. This CDR3 is built from 16 residues. J lost 3 bases, V lost 1 base, and 3 bases had no gene match. CDR1 LGHNA and CDR2 YNLKQL come from the germline V gene (reference sequence). CDR3 loop: CASSQAGLGAAETLYF. The covered CDR3 bases are TGTGCCAGCAGCCAAGCGGGACTGGGGGCGGCAGAA.

Remarks on this clone: Gene labels here are mouse ones. Read sequence stops 4 residues before the CDR3 end, and the germline J gene provides the missing end. The chain carries TRBV13-3 and TRBJ2-5; 9 bases are shared with TRBD2. This CDR3 region has 13 residues. CDR1 and CDR2 from the germline V gene are NNHDY and SYVADS. This CDR3 reads CASALGGKDTQYF. The CDR3 bases that were read are TGTGCCAGCGCTCTGGGGGGGAAAGAC.

A remark on this clone: Here the gene names and germline are mouse. The CDR3 is CASSRGTANYAEQFF. The sequenced part of the CDR3 DNA is TGTGCCAGCAGTAGGGGAACAGCTAACTATGCT. This chain joins TRBV19 and TRBJ2-1; no reliable D call. The read ends 4 residues before the CDR3 terminus; that terminus is restored from the germline J gene. Trimming removed 3 bases at V and 0 bases at J, with 10 bases between. The CDR3 consists of 15 residues. CDR1 and CDR2 (germline): FNHDT, SITEND (reference sequence).

This clone has only a few counts. These gene names are mouse names. The CDR3 goes on 4 residues after the read ends, and that part is filled in from the germline J gene. The same CDR3 can be traced to other DNA sequences in this sample. The gene calls are TRBV31 and TRBJ2-3; 9 nucleotides match TRBD2. CDR3 length: 15 amino acids. V lost 1 base and J lost 2; bases outside the gene matches: 4. CDR1 and CDR2 from the germline V gene are GKSSPN and SITVG. The CDR3 bases that were read are TGTGCCTGGAGTCCGGGACTGGGATTTGCAGAA. Protein: CAWSPGLGFAE. The full CDR3 protein reads CAWSPGLGFAETLYF.

This clone was detected only a few times. The gene names given are mouse names. The read comes to an end 4 residues before the CDR3 does, leaving the germline J gene to fill in the end. Other nucleotide sequences from this sample produce the same CDR3. V is TRBV19 and J is TRBJ2-1; D perhaps matches TRBD2 (6 bases). This CDR3 is 13 amino acids long. The V and J ends lost 1 base and 6 bases respectively, with 8 bases between them. From germline, CDR1 is FNHDT and CDR2 SITEND (reference sequence). Incomplete CDR3 DNA: TGTGCCAGCAGTATATCGGGGGGTGCT. Translated: CASSISGGA. The whole CDR3 region reads CASSISGGAEQFF.

Comments on this clone: Mouse names are used for the genes. The missing CDR3 end, 4 residues past where the read stops, is filled in from the germline J gene. The chain has TRBV19 and TRBJ2-5, with 8 nucleotides matching TRBD2. The CDR3 has 13 amino acids. The V gene's germline CDR1 is FNHDT and CDR2 SITEND (reference sequence). This CDR3 reads CASTRGGRDTQYF. The CDR3 DNA, read in part, is TGTGCCAGCACCCGGGGGGGCCGGGAC. Combining the CDR3 with reference TRBV19 and TRBJ2-5 gives the whole variable domain GGIITQTPKFLIGQEGQKLTLKCQQNFNHDTMYWYRQDSGKGLRLIYYSITENDLQKGDLSEGYDASREKKSSFSLTVTSAQKNEMAVFLCASTRGGRDTQYFGPGTRLLVL.

A note on this clone: Gene labels here are mouse ones. The CDR3 end is not reached by the read, which stops 4 residues before it; the germline J gene fills it in. The rearrangement links TRBV14 to TRBJ2-4; the match to TRBD2 covers 9 bases. Germline V gene lookup returns CDR1 SGHDT and CDR2 FRDEAV. This CDR3 has 16 residues. The CDR3 loop reads CASSFDWGKRENTLYF. CDR3 DNA, as far as it was read: TGTGCCAGCAGTTTTGACTGGGGGAAAAGGGAGAAC.

Details on this clone: Here the gene names and germline are mouse. The CDR3 end lies 4 residues beyond the end of the read and is filled in from the germline J gene. Additional DNA sequences in this sample encode the identical CDR3. This chain uses TRBV1 with TRBJ2-1, with TRBD2 matching over 8 bases. CDR1 is NSQYPW, CDR2 LRSPGD, per germline (reference sequence). V lost 0 bases to trimming and J lost 4 bases; unmatched junction nucleotides: 5. The CDR3 spans 16 residues. The CDR3 loop reads CTCSADSGGRYAEQFF. Incomplete CDR3 DNA: TGCACCTGCAGTGCAGATTCTGGGGGGAGGTATGCT.

This clone has only a few counts. Each gene name is a mouse one. Sequencing ends 4 residues short of the CDR3 end; the germline J gene provides the rest. This chain joins TRBV13-2 and TRBJ1-2; the D gene is possibly TRBD1 (5 bases). This CDR3 region has 14 residues. Deletions cut 0 bases from V and 2 bases from J, with 8 bases between. Germline CDR1 NNHNN, CDR2 SYGAGS (reference sequence). CDR3 DNA, as far as it was read: TGTGCCAGCGGTGATGCAGGGTACAACTCC. Translated: CASGDAGYNS. The whole CDR3 sequence reads CASGDAGYNSDYTF.

This clone was picked up many times. Each gene name is a mouse one. Read data end 4 residues before the CDR3 end; the end is taken from the germline J gene. Other DNA sequences in this sample translate to the same CDR3. The chain recombines TRBV17 with TRBJ2-5, with 9 bases that match TRBD1. CDR1 is MNHDT, CDR2 YYDKIL, per germline. There are 15 residues in the CDR3. V gave up 3 bases and J gave up 3 bases; unmatched junction bases: 4. The CDR3 sequence is CASSRGGTGQDTQYF. Incomplete CDR3 DNA: TGTGCTAGCAGTAGGGGGGGGACAGGGCAAGAC.

This clone was seen a handful of times. Gene names and germline match the mouse. The DNA ends 4 residues before the CDR3 does, and the rest of the CDR3 is filled in from the germline J gene. This rearrangement joins TRBV14 to TRBJ2-5; 12 nucleotides agree with TRBD2. Germline CDR1 and CDR2: SGHDT and FRDEAV. The CDR3 contains 15 residues. The CDR3 here is CASSPDWGGSDTQYF. The sequenced part of the CDR3 DNA is TGTGCCAGCAGCCCCGACTGGGGGGGCTCGGAC.